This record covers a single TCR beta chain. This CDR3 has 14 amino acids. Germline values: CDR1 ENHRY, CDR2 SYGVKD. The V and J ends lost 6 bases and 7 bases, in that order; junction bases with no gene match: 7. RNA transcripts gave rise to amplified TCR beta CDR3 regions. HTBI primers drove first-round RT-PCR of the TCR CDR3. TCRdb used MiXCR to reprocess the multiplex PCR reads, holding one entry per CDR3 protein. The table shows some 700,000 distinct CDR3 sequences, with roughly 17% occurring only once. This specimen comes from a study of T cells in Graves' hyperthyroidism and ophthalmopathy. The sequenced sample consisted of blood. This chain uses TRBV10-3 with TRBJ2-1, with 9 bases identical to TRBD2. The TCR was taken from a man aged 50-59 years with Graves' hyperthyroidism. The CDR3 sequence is CAISSGTSTNEQFF. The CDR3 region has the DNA TGTGCCATCAGCTCCGGGACTAGCACTAATGAGCAGTTCTTC.